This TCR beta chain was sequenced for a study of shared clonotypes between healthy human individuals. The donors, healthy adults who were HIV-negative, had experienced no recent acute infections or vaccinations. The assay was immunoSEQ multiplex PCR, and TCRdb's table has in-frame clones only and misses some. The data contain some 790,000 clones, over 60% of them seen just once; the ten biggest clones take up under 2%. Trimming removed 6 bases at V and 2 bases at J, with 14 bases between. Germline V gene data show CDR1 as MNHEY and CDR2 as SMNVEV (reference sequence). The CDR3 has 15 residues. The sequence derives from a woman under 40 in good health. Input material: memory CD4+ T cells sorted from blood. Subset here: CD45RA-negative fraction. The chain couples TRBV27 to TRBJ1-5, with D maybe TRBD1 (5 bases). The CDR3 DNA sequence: TGTGCCAGCAGCCAATCCGGGGGACGCAATCAGCCCCAGCATTTT. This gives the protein CASSQSGGRNQPQHF.